These T cell receptor beta chains were read from a single sample in a study of human T cells and chemical hapten exposure. TCRdb called the RACE reads again in MiXCR, with one record for every CDR3 protein. The sample carries around 99,000 distinct CDR3 sequences, more than 9.5% recorded once. The source was whole blood, collected in connection with sensitization to the hapten diphenylcyclopropenone (DPC). Receptors were obtained from a man aged 35 to 55 with alopecia areata. Some clones in this sample may be carry-over from other donors' samples. The CDR3 runs from the conserved cysteine through the conserved F or W. Each record gives: CDR3 protein, V gene, J gene, CDR3 length.

CDR3 protein: CASSLLLATGELFF
V gene: TRBV6-2/TRBV6-3
J gene: TRBJ2-2
CDR3 length: 14

CDR3 protein: CASSGQGFSYNEQFF
V gene: TRBV25-1
J gene: TRBJ2-1
CDR3 length: 15

CDR3 protein: CASSPTPLAASTDTQYF
V gene: TRBV3-1
J gene: TRBJ2-3
CDR3 length: 17

CDR3 protein: CASSLQGPQPQHF
V gene: TRBV12-3/TRBV12-4
J gene: TRBJ1-5
CDR3 length: 13

CDR3 protein: CASRGRGTYEQYF
V gene: TRBV5-6
J gene: TRBJ2-7
CDR3 length: 13

CDR3 protein: CATRPNSGNTIYF
V gene: TRBV24-1
J gene: TRBJ1-3
CDR3 length: 13

CDR3 protein: CASSSGAGNTIYF
V gene: TRBV12-3/TRBV12-4
J gene: TRBJ1-3
CDR3 length: 13

CDR3 protein: CASSPEGEWREQPQHF
V gene: TRBV7-2
J gene: TRBJ1-5
CDR3 length: 16

CDR3 protein: CASSLSRGSNEKLFF
V gene: TRBV7-8
J gene: TRBJ1-4
CDR3 length: 15

CDR3 protein: CASSLASGSYTEAFF
V gene: TRBV7-9
J gene: TRBJ1-1
CDR3 length: 15

CDR3 protein: CASSQEAGYPSGANVLTF
V gene: TRBV4-3
J gene: TRBJ2-6
CDR3 length: 18

CDR3 protein: CSARQGFTEAFF
V gene: TRBV20-1
J gene: TRBJ1-1
CDR3 length: 12

CDR3 protein: CSVEDGRNEKLFF
V gene: TRBV29-1
J gene: TRBJ1-4
CDR3 length: 13

CDR3 protein: CASSVLGGSYEQYF
V gene: TRBV27
J gene: TRBJ2-7
CDR3 length: 14

CDR3 protein: CSVGTANSPLHF
V gene: TRBV29-1
J gene: TRBJ1-6
CDR3 length: 12

CDR3 protein: CASSWRSSTDTQYF
V gene: TRBV27
J gene: TRBJ2-3
CDR3 length: 14

CDR3 protein: CSARAGTGVKNEQFF
V gene: TRBV20-1
J gene: TRBJ2-1
CDR3 length: 15

CDR3 protein: CASSQEVRRGQETQYF
V gene: TRBV14
J gene: TRBJ2-5
CDR3 length: 16

CDR3 protein: CASSLRGPGEQYF
V gene: TRBV12-3/TRBV12-4
J gene: TRBJ2-7
CDR3 length: 13

CDR3 protein: CASRGESGANVLTF
V gene: TRBV2
J gene: TRBJ2-6
CDR3 length: 14

CDR3 protein: CAISDTGQGKDEQFF
V gene: TRBV10-3
J gene: TRBJ2-1
CDR3 length: 15

CDR3 protein: CASSLAEQSGDTQYF
V gene: TRBV5-6
J gene: TRBJ2-3
CDR3 length: 15

CDR3 protein: CASRKGNNEKLFF
V gene: TRBV5-1
J gene: TRBJ1-4
CDR3 length: 13

CDR3 protein: CASSQLRGADTQYF
V gene: TRBV4-2
J gene: TRBJ2-3
CDR3 length: 14

CDR3 protein: CASSRGPGRGYNEQFF
V gene: TRBV11-1
J gene: TRBJ2-1
CDR3 length: 16

CDR3 protein: CASSLGGFGNGYTF
V gene: TRBV28
J gene: TRBJ1-2
CDR3 length: 14

CDR3 protein: CASSGPGQAGEQYF
V gene: TRBV5-1
J gene: TRBJ2-7
CDR3 length: 14

CDR3 protein: CASTQRGGIGANVLTF
V gene: TRBV19
J gene: TRBJ2-6
CDR3 length: 16

CDR3 protein: CSVSRVNTEAFF
V gene: TRBV29-1
J gene: TRBJ1-1
CDR3 length: 12